The 17 T cell receptor beta chains given below trace back to one sample, sequenced in a study of T cell repertoires in cytomegalovirus infection. For these receptors, no antigen is known. Each CDR3 protein gets one entry after TCRdb re-called the reads with MiXCR. The sample lists about 770,000 distinct CDR3 sequences, 25% to 35% occurring once. The specimen was cultured CD8+ T cells from PBMCs, collected from culture after CMV antigen stimulation. The receptor set was obtained from a human donor in good health (CMV status not recorded). Some clones in this sample may be carry-over from other donors' samples.

The chain employs TRBV28 and TRBJ2-7; D perhaps matches TRBD1 (6 bases). Germline V lookup: CDR1 MDHEN, CDR2 SYDVKM. This CDR3 is 15 amino acids long. The V end lost 6 bases, the J end lost 0 bases, and 15 bases lay between the germline ends. The CDR3 sequence: CASSLGGYPSYEQYV. The CDR3 DNA reads TGTGCCAGCAGCTTAGGGGGTTACCCCTCCTACGAGCAGTACGTC.

The chain links TRBV20-1 to TRBJ1-3; D is possibly TRBD1 (5 bases). V gave up 2 bases and J gave up 3 bases, with 11 bases separating them. CDR3 size: 14 residues. Germline CDR1 and CDR2: DFQATT and SNEGSKA (reference sequence). This CDR3 reads CSARPAGGGNTIYF. The CDR3 region has the DNA TGCAGTGCTAGACCGGCCGGGGGTGGAAACACCATATATTTT.

The CDR3 DNA sequence: TGTGCCACCTCGGGGGGGAACACAGATACGCAGTATTTT. Its protein is CATSGGNTDTQYF. This chain joins TRBV6-2 or TRBV6-3 and TRBJ2-3, with 8 bases aligning to TRBD2. Germline trimming cut 10 bases from V and 2 bases from J; bases unmatched to any gene: 5. The CDR3 runs to 13 residues. Germline CDR1 reads MNHEY; CDR2 reads SVGEGT.

At least ten counts were recorded for this clonotype. The V call is TRBV6-1, the J call TRBJ2-3, with 8 positions matching TRBD2. The CDR3 totals 14 residues. Germline lookup yields CDR1 MNHNS and CDR2 SASEGT. The V gene end was trimmed by 5 bases and the J gene end by 3 bases; junction bases not matched to a gene: 4. CDR3 sequence reads: CASSYGGGTDTQYF. DNA for the CDR3: TGTGCCAGCAGTTACGGCGGGGGGACAGATACGCAGTATTTT.

The V and J genes are TRBV7-2 and TRBJ1-3, with 8 bases identical to TRBD1. This CDR3 contains 16 residues. V lost 2 bases, J lost 9 bases, and 12 bases stayed unmatched. Germline assignment: CDR1 SGHTA and CDR2 FQGNSA. The CDR3 DNA is TGTGCCAGCAGCTTAACTCGAGACAGGGGCCGGAGCACCATATATTTT. Its protein product is CASSLTRDRGRSTIYF. Full variable domain (outside the CDR3, taken from reference TRBV7-2 and TRBJ1-3): GAGVSQSPSNKVTEKGKDVELRCDPISGHTALYWYRQSLGQGLEFLIYFQGNSAPDKSGLPSDRFSAERTGGSVSTLTIQRTQQEDSAVYLCASSLTRDRGRSTIYFGEGSWLTVV.

The chain has TRBV29-1 and TRBJ2-6; D may be TRBD1 or TRBD2 (7 bases each). Trimming removed 3 bases at V and 2 bases at J, with 11 bases between. Germline CDR1 SQVTM, CDR2 ANQGSEA. CDR3 length: 15 residues. CDR3 residues: CSVEGRGPGANVLTF. CDR3 bases: TGCAGCGTTGAGGGGAGGGGGCCTGGGGCCAACGTCCTGACTTTC.

At least ten counts were recorded for this clonotype. This chain joins TRBV12-3 or TRBV12-4 and TRBJ2-1, with unresolved D. The CDR3 covers 15 residues. Trimming removed 6 bases at V and 2 bases at J, with 14 bases between. The CDR3 region is CASRPRSPTYNEQFF. The CDR3 DNA follows: TGTGCCAGCAGGCCGAGATCGCCCACCTACAATGAGCAGTTCTTC.

This clonotype was counted at least ten times. The chain uses TRBV7-2 and TRBJ2-3, with D perhaps matching TRBD1 or TRBD2 (6 bases each). V lost 2 bases and J lost 2, with 14 bases in between. Germline V gives CDR1 SGHTA, CDR2 FQGNSA. The length of the CDR3 is 16 residues. The CDR3 coding sequence is TGTGCCAGCAGCTTATACGTCGGGGGCCTCACAGATACGCAGTATTTT. Protein: CASSLYVGGLTDTQYF.

The chain combines TRBV6-5 with TRBJ2-2; the match to TRBD2 covers 13 bases. The CDR3 runs 17 residues. V shed 4 bases and J 7 bases; nucleotides not matched to a gene: 9. Germline-derived CDR1 and CDR2 are MNHEY and SVGAGI. CDR3 bases: TGTGCCAGCAGTTGGGGACTAGCGGGGCTTCTGGGCGGGGAGCTGTTTTTT. Translation gives CASSWGLAGLLGGELFF.

On this clonotype itself: At one of its ends the junction is not consistent with the germline gene, which may arise from a read error. The CDR3 DNA follows: TGTGCCAGCAGATACGACTCATGGGTATCAGACGGCTGCACCTTC. It specifies CASRYDSWVSDGCTF. The chain uses TRBV7-9 and TRBJ1-2; no clear D. CDR1 SEHNR and CDR2 FQNEAQ come from the germline V gene (reference sequence). The length of the CDR3 is 15 residues. Looking up the rest from reference TRBV7-9 and TRBJ1-2 gives the full variable domain: DTGVSQNPRHKITKRGQNVTFRCDPISEHNRLYWYRQTLGQGPEFLTYFQNEAQLEKSRLLSDRFSAERPKGSFSTLEIQRTEQGDSAMYLCASRYDSWVSDGCTFGSGTRLTVV.

This chain links TRBV24-1 with TRBJ2-1, with TRBD1 identical over 7 bases. The CDR3 totals 16 residues. CDR1 KGHDR and CDR2 SFDVKD come from the germline V gene. V gave up 3 bases and J gave up 3 bases; unmatched junction bases: 7. In DNA form, the CDR3 reads TGTGCCACCAGTGATGGACGACAGGGAGACTACAATGAGCAGTTCTTC. Residues: CATSDGRQGDYNEQFF.

The CDR3 bases are TGTGCCAGTACCGGGAGGGGAATTCAGCCCCAGCATTTT. Translated, it gives CASTGRGIQPQHF. The chain employs TRBV19 and TRBJ1-5; the D gene is possibly TRBD1 (5 bases). CDR1 is LNHDA, CDR2 SQIVND, per germline (reference sequence). The CDR3 totals 13 residues. V lost 7 bases, J lost 6 bases, and 13 bases lay in between.

The V gene is TRBV20-1, the J gene TRBJ1-2; D gene ambiguous. Trimming pared 0 bases from V and 0 bases from J, leaving 11 bases between. Germline assignment: CDR1 DFQATT and CDR2 SNEGSKA (reference sequence). The CDR3 is 15 amino acids. CDR3 DNA: TGCAGTGCTAGAGAAGAACAAGCACCTAACTATGGCTACACCTTC. This codes for CSAREEQAPNYGYTF.

There are a few counts of this clonotype. The CDR3 reads CASSQPGNEKLFF. As DNA, the CDR3 is TGCGCCAGCAGCCAACCGGGAAATGAAAAACTGTTTTTT. The chain joins TRBV4-1 to TRBJ1-4, with D unresolved. CDR3 length equals 13 residues. The ends were cut back, 2 bases at V and 5 bases at J, with 6 bases in the middle. The germline gives CDR1 MGHRA, CDR2 YSYEKL.

This clonotype showed up just a few times. The genes are TRBV7-6 and TRBJ2-1; possible D gene TRBD2, 7 bases. This CDR3 has 16 amino acids. From germline, CDR1 is SGHVS and CDR2 FNYEAQ. Trimming removed 2 bases from V and 4 bases from J, with 15 bases in between. CDR3 bases: TGTGCCAGCAGCTTAACTTTCGCGGGGGCTTACAATGAGCAGTTCTTC. As protein: CASSLTFAGAYNEQFF.

The rearrangement joins TRBV11-1 to TRBJ2-2; D is perhaps TRBD1 or TRBD2 (6 bases each). Trimming shortened V by 3 bases and J by 6 bases, and 8 bases separated the two germline ends. The CDR3 length is 13 residues. Per germline, CDR1 SGHAT and CDR2 FQDESV (reference sequence). The CDR3: CASSFRGPGELFF. The DNA for the CDR3 is TGTGCCAGCAGCTTCCGGGGGCCCGGGGAGCTGTTTTTT. The full variable domain, with the rest looked up from reference TRBV11-1 and TRBJ2-2, is EAEVAQSPRYKITEKSQAVAFWCDPISGHATLYWYRQILGQGPELLVQFQDESVVDDSQLPKDRFSAERLKGVDSTLKIQPAELGDSAMYLCASSFRGPGELFFGEGSRLTVL.

This clonotype has just a few counts. V usage is TRBV19 and J usage is TRBJ1-1; unclear D gene. CDR1 and CDR2 from the germline V gene are LNHDA and SQIVND (reference sequence). V gave up 5 bases and J gave up 7 bases, with 17 bases separating them. CDR3 size: 14 residues. The CDR3 loop is CASSPSGGSVEAFF. The CDR3 DNA reads TGTGCCAGTAGTCCATCGGGAGGGTCGGTTGAAGCTTTCTTT.